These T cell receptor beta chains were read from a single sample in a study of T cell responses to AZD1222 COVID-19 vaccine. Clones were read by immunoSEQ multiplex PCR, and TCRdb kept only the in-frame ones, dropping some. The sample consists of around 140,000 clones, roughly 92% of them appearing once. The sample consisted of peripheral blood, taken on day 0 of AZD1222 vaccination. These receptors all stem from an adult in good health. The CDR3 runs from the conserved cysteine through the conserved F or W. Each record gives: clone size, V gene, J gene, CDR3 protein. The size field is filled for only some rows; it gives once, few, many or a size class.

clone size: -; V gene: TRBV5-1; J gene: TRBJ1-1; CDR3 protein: CASSPGPHDGQTFF
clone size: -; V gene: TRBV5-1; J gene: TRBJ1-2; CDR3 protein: CASSEGTGNTGYTF
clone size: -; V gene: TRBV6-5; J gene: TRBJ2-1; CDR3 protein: CASSYSSDRGVNEQFF
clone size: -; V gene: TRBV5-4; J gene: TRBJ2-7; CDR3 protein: CASSPRAGEQYF
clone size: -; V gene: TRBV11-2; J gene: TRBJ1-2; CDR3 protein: CASSSTDYYGYTF
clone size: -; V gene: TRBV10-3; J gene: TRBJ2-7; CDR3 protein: CAISEREEDEQYF
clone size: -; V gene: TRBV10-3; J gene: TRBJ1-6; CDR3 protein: CAISQGNTSPLHF
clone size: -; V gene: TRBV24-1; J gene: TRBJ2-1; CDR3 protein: CATSKLGGRNYNEQFF
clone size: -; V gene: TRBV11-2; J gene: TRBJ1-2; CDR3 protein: CASSPANYGYTF
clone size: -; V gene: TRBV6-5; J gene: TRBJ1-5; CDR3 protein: CASTSDRGNQPQHF
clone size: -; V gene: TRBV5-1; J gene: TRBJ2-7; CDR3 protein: CASSLPDRDGDEQYF
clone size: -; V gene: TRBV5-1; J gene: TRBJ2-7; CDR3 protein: CASSLVTGPYEQYF
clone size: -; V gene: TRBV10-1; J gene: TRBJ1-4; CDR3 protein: CASSAGGLGNEKLFF
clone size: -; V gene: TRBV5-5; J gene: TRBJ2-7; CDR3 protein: CASSLEYRYEQYF
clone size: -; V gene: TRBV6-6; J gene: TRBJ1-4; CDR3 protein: CASSRPTPGGPNEKLFF
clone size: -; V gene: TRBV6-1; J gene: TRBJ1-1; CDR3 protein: CASSEGPTNTEAFF
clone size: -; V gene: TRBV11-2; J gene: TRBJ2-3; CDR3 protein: CASSPSTSGSTDTQYF
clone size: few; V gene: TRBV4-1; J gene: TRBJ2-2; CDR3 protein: CASSHLNTGELFF
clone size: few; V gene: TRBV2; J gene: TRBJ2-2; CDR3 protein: CASSGLAGAVGELFF
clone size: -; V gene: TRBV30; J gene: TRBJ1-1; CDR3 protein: CAWLLLGNTEAFF
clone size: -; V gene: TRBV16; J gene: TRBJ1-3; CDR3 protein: CASSQSRRTSGNTIYF
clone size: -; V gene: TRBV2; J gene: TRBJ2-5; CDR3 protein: CASSGGPDRLKTQYF
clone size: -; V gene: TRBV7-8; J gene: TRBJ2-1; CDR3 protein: CASSYRPSPYNEQFF
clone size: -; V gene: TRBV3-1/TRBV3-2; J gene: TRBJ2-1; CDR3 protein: CASSQVILRGYNEQFF
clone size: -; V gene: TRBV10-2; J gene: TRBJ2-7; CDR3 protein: CASAGGGLEQYF
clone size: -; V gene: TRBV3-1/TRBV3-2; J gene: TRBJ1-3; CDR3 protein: CASSRAREWTGNTIYF
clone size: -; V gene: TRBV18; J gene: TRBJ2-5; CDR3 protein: CASSPGGQETQYF
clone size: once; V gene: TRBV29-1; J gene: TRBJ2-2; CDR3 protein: CSVEGAGKNTGELFF
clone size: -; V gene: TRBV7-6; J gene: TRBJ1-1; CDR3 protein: CASSFPYGKNTEAFF
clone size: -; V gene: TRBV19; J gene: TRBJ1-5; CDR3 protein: CASSRQDREQWGYGNQPQHF
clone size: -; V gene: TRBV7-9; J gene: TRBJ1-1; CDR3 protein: CASSYYRVNNTEAFF
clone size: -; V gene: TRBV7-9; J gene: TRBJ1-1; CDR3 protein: CASSQTDTEAFF
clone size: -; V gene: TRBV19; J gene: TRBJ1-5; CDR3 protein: CASSIDRGGTAQHF
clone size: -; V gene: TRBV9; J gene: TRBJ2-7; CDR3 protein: CASSTSRDTYEQYF
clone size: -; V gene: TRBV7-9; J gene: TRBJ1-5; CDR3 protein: CASSLTGGSDQPQHF
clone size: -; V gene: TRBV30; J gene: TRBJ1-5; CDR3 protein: CAWSGDRLGTKSNQPQHF
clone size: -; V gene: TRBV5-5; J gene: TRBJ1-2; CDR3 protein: CASSVRTGALVYGYTF
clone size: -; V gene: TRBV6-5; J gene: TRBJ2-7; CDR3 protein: CASTSTGTEQYF
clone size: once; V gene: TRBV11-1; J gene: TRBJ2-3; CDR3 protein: CASSLDGSQYF
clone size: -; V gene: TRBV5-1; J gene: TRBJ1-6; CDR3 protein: CASSLPGRNSPLHF
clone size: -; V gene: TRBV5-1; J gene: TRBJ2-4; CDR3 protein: CASKVAGADIQYF
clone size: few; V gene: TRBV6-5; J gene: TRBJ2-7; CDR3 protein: CASSASGSHHEQYF
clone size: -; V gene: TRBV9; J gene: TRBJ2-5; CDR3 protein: CASSVQGAETQYF
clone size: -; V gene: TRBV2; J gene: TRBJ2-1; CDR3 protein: CASSTPIAGLYNEQFF
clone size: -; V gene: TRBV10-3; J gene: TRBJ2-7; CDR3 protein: CASSDGYEQYF
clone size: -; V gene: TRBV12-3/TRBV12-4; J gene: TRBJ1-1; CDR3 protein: CASSEGLNTEAFF
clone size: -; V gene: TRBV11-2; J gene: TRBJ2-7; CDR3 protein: CASSLVGPKEQYF
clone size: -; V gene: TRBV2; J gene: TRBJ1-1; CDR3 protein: CARGRGLEAFF
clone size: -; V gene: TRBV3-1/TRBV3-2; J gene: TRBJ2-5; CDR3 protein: CASSQEVGVGAQYF
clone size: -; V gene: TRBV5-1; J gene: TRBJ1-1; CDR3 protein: CASSWTGEAGTEAFF
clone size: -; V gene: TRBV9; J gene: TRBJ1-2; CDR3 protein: CASSLTGTGYGYTF
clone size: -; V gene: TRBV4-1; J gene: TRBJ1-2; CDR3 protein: CASSQGFGGRHGYTF
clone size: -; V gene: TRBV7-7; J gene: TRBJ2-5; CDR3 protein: CASSVGQGVVETQYF
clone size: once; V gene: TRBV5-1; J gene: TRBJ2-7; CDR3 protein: CASSFQGLAPTYEQYF
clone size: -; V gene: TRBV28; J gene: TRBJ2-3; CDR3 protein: CASEHRQGKGDTQYF
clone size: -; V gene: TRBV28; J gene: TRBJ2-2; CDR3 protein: CASSFTSMGQGNTGELFF
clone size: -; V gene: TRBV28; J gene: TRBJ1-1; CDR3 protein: CASSLEQLNTEAFF
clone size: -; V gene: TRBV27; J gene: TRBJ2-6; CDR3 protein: CASSSRRTWRANVLTF
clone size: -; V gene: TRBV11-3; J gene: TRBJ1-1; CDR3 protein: CASSLTGRNTEAFF